This paragraph reports one T cell receptor beta chain. This specimen comes from a study of cytomegalovirus exposure and HLA in healthy donors. The primer mix had 60 Vbeta and 13 Jbeta primers. Sequenced by immunoSEQ multiplex PCR; TCRdb stores in-frame clones only, minus some. The sample records around 200,000 clones, around 76% being singletons. Trimming left V 2 bases short and J 5 bases short, with 7 bases between. From germline, CDR1 is LNHNV and CDR2 YYDKDF (reference sequence). The CDR3 has 13 amino acids. Source material: PBMCs. This TCR came from a man in his forties or fifties in good health and CMV-seropositive. The chain carries TRBV15 and TRBJ1-5, with D possibly matching TRBD1 (5 bases). CDR3: CATSRRDYQPQHF. The CDR3 coding sequence is TGTGCCACCAGCAGACGGGACTATCAGCCCCAGCATTTT.